The source of this TCR beta chain is a study of OX40 agonist ivuxolimab in advanced cancers. Study in general: Ivuxolimab, an agonistic anti-OX40 (CD134) antibody, was given to patients. Every patient in dose escalation had hepatocellular carcinoma, melanoma, renal cell or head and neck cancer. Age averaged about 60 years (range 23 to 79), and more than 80% were male.

Clones were sequenced by immunoSEQ multiplex PCR, and TCRdb holds only the in-frame ones, with some missing. The table has approximately 24,000 clones, approximately 85% seen once; the top ten hold 16%. Germline loops: CDR1 SNHLY, CDR2 FYNNEI. V lost 2 bases and J lost 17; bases outside the gene matches: 15. The CDR3 consists of 15 residues. V usage is TRBV2 and J usage is TRBJ2-2; 9 nucleotides agree with TRBD2. This clonotype was sampled from an adult with an advanced solid tumor such as melanoma, head and neck, liver or kidney cancer. The input for sequencing was CD4+ or CD8+ T cells sorted from blood, taken in a trial of the OX40 agonist ivuxolimab. The CDR3 coding sequence is TGTGCCAGCAGTGAATCCTTCGTGACTTCGCGGGGGGGATTTTTT. Its protein is CASSESFVTSRGGFF.